The present T cell receptor beta chain was sequenced within a study of blood T cells in healthy people across ages. In regard to this clonotype: Its antigen is not known.

A second PCR, run for roughly 7 to 12 cycles, used a sample-barcoded 5' primer plus a J-beta primer mix. MiXCR, run by TCRdb on the 5' RACE reads, gives a single entry per CDR3 protein. In the table there are 800,000 or so distinct CDR3 sequences, about 62% of which are singletons. This CDR3 is 13 amino acids long. Trimming took 3 bases from V and 9 from J, leaving 12 bases between them. Germline lookup yields CDR1 SEHNR and CDR2 FQNEAQ (reference sequence). Study observations and caveats: Among long-lived donors, naive CD4+ cells were more numerous and diversity higher than in aged donors.

This receptor was taken from a young man in good health. What was sequenced was blood. The rearrangement uses TRBV7-9 and TRBJ2-1; possible D gene TRBD2, 5 bases. CDR3 residues: CASSLLLAGEQFF. Here the CDR3 DNA reads TGTGCCAGCAGCTTGCTGCTAGCTGGTGAGCAGTTCTTC.